This TCR beta chain was sequenced during a study of monozygotic twins with inflammatory bowel disease. Study conclusions and caveats: Lower sharing of clonotypes with other individuals was seen in IBD patients than in healthy twins. This was most marked in patients showing signs of disease activity.

Worth noting for this clonotype: Its antigen is unidentified.

Germline CDR1 reads SGHTA; CDR2 reads FQGNSA. This CDR3 is 13 amino acids long. The UMIs carried a 6-nucleotide sample barcode, and they were added by template switching. TCRdb processed the 5' RACE reads again and assigns one entry to each CDR3 protein, with no DNA. The repertoire table contains a few hundred thousand distinct CDR3 sequences. This chain connects TRBV7-2 to TRBJ2-3; lacking DNA, the TRBD1 call made by TCRdb goes unchecked. Source material: blood. The clonotype originates from a human donor with ulcerative colitis or Crohn's disease, or a healthy co-twin of an affected twin (not recorded which). The CDR3 loop is CASSVNRDDTQYF.